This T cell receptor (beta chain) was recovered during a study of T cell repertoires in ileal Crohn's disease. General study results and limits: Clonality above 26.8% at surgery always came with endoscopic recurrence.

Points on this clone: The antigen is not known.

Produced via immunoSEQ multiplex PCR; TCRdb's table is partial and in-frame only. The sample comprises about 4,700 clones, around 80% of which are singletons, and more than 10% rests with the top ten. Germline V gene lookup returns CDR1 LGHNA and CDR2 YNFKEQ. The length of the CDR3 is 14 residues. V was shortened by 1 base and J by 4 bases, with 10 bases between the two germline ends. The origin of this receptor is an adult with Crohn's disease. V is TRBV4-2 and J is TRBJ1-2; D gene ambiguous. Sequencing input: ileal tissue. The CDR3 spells CASSQGGNSYGYTF. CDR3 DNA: TGTGCCAGCAGCCAAGGTGGAAACAGCTATGGCTACACCTTC.